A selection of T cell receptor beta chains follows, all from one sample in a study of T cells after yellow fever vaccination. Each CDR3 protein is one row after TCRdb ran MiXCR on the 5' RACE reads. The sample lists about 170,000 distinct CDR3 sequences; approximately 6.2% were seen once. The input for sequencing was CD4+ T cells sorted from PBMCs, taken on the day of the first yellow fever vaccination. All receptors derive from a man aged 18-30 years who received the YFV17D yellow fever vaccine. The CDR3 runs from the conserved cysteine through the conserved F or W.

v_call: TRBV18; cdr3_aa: CASSPQQEVDGYTF
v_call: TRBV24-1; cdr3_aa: CATSDPGTSENEQFF
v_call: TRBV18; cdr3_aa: CASSSQMTVLVADTQYF
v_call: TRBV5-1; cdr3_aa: CASRLAGDTDTQYF
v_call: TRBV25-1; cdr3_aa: CASSELKGLNTEAFF
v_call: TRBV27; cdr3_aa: CASSFQGTDTGELFF
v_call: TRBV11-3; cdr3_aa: CASSLGAGNIQYF
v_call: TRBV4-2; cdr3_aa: CASSQDRTDYEQYF
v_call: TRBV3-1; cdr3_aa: CASSQAGTENTEAFF
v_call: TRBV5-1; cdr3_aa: CASALGGYEQFF
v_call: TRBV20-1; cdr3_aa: CSASGLRSISTDTQYF
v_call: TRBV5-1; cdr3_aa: CASSLAPTGSSYNSPLHF
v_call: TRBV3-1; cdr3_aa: CASSQDPQGGNEQFF
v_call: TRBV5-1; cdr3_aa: CASSFLGGETQYF
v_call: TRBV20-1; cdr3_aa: CSVSGLAGAGRTDTQYF
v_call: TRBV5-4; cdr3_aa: CASSLEGGNTIYF
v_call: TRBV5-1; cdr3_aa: CASAGSPGNTQYF
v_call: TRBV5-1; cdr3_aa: CASSLGAGQETQYF
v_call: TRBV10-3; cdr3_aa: CAIRDQGNEQFF
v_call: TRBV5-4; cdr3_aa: CASSPGTSGGAQETQYF
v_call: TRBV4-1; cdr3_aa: CASSTQPGTIWNTGELFF
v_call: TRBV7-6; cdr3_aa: CASSLVRGVTGELFF
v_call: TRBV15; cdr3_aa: CATSPTGVRTETQYF
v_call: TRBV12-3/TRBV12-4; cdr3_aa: CASSFVGGQFF
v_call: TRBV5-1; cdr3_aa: CASSLEPGEDTEAFF
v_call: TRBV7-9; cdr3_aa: CASSLTGNYEQYF
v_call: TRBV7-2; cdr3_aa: CASSLSGGGNYGYTF
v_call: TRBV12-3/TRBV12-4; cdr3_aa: CASSWGSGNQPQHF
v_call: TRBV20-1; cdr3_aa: CSATDRAETQYF
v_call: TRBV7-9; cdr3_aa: CASSHAGTVDEKLFF
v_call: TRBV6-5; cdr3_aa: CASSYPGWKGYTF
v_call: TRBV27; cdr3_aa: CASRRDNSYNEQFF
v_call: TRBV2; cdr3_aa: CASRASGGSQFF
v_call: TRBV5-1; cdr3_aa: CTSSGASAGTGELFF
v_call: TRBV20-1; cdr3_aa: CSAERRLAGEDTQYF
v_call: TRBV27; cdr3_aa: CASSFRPQYEQYF
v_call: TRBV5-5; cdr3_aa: CASSRSGPGGQPQHF
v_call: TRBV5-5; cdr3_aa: CASSLGVAARETQYF
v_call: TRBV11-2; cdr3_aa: CASSSAGGPGLLLYEQYF
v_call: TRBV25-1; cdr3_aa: CASRGGAENTEAFF
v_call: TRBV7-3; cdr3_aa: CASSRAGSPDTQYF
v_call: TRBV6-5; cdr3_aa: CASSYSRGYTEAFF
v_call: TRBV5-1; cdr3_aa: CASRLRIAGYRDTQYF
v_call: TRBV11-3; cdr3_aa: CASSTGLYNEQFF